Listed below are T cell receptor beta chains from one sample, sequenced in a study of CD8 T cells in ankylosing spondylitis. TCRdb passed the 5' RACE reads through MiXCR, listing each CDR3 protein once. The table lists some 350,000 distinct CDR3 sequences, roughly 15% of them singletons. The sample taken for sequencing was blood, either unsorted or a sorted T cell fraction (not recorded which). The origin of the receptors is a male donor with ankylosing spondylitis or in good health (not recorded which). CDR3s include the opening cysteine and the closing phenylalanine or tryptophan. The order of the fields is CDR3 length, V gene, D gene, clone size, J gene, CDR3 DNA, CDR3 protein. D genes are given only for firm matches. Clone sizes are given selectively: once, few, many, or a class where the clone is expanded.

15,TRBV9,-,-,TRBJ1-6,TGTGCCAGCAGCGGCCAAAGGTCAAATAATTCACCCCTCCACTTT,CASSGQRSNNSPLHF
15,TRBV20-1,TRBD2,-,TRBJ2-7,TGCAGTGCTAGGGGGACTAGCGGAGGGGAGAACGAGCAGTACTTC,CSARGTSGGENEQYF
16,TRBV27,-,few,TRBJ2-7,TGTGCCAGCAGTTTAGGGAGCCGTAGATCTGGGTACGAGCAGTACTTC,CASSLGSRRSGYEQYF
15,TRBV5-1,-,few,TRBJ1-1,TGCGCCAGCAGCTTGGCCGGGGGAATGAACACTGAAGCTTTCTTT,CASSLAGGMNTEAFF
14,TRBV5-1,TRBD1,few,TRBJ1-2,TGCGCCAGCAGTCCGACAGGGCCTCTTTATGGCTACACCTTC,CASSPTGPLYGYTF
14,TRBV3-1,-,few,TRBJ2-2,TGTGCCAGCAGCCAGGGCAGGGGCACCGGGGAGCTGTTTTTT,CASSQGRGTGELFF
13,TRBV3-1,-,few,TRBJ1-6,TGTGCCAGCAGCCAAGGCAGGTTTTCACCCCTCCACTTT,CASSQGRFSPLHF
14,TRBV4-1,-,-,TRBJ1-5,TGCGCCAGCAGCCAAGATCCGGCCAATCAGCCCCAGCATTTT,CASSQDPANQPQHF
16,TRBV7-9,TRBD2,few,TRBJ2-2,TGTGCCAGCAGCGTTAGACTAGCGGGGTACACCGGGGAGCTGTTTTTT,CASSVRLAGYTGELFF
11,TRBV3-1,-,-,TRBJ2-7,TGTGCCAGTTCCGGAATACACGAGCAGTACTTC,CASSGIHEQYF
13,TRBV5-6,-,many,TRBJ2-2,TGTGCCAGCAGCTGGGGCAAGGGCGGGGAGCTGTTTTTT,CASSWGKGGELFF
14,TRBV12-3/TRBV12-4,TRBD2,-,TRBJ2-5,TGTGCCAGCAGTCCCTATAGCGGGAGGGAGACCCAGTACTTC,CASSPYSGRETQYF
15,TRBV3-1,-,many,TRBJ1-1,TGTGCCAGCAGCCCTCCTTCCAACTGGAACACTGAAGCTTTCTTT,CASSPPSNWNTEAFF
14,TRBV9,-,many,TRBJ2-2,TGTGCCAGCAGCGTAGGCCTAGACCCCGGGGAGCTGTTTTTT,CASSVGLDPGELFF
14,TRBV28,-,-,TRBJ2-5,TGTGCCAGCAGAATGGGAACGGATATGTCGACCCAGTACTTC,CASRMGTDMSTQYF
14,TRBV5-1,-,few,TRBJ2-5,TGCGCCAGCAGCTGGGGGCAGGGGAGAGAGACCCAGTACTTC,CASSWGQGRETQYF
16,TRBV3-1,-,few,TRBJ2-7,TGTGCCAGCAGCCCGGGGGCCCGGCCTCGCTCATACGAGCAGTACTTC,CASSPGARPRSYEQYF
13,TRBV24-1,-,few,TRBJ2-1,TGTGCCACCAGTGACCCCACTAACAATGAGCAGTTCTTC,CATSDPTNNEQFF
12,TRBV29-1,-,-,TRBJ2-3,TGCAGCGTTGACGGCGGGGCAGATACGCAGTATTTT,CSVDGGADTQYF
14,TRBV24-1,-,-,TRBJ2-7,TGTGCCACCACCATAACCGGGACCACATCTGGGCAGTACTTC,CATTITGTTSGQYF
13,TRBV5-1,-,-,TRBJ2-3,TGCGCCAGCAGCCTCTCTAATCGCCCGACGCAGTATTTT,CASSLSNRPTQYF
14,TRBV3-1,-,-,TRBJ1-1,TGTGCCAGCAGGCTGGGGGCTACCAACACTGAAGCTTTCTTT,CASRLGATNTEAFF
16,TRBV3-1,TRBD1,few,TRBJ2-1,TGTGCCAGCAGCCATCGACAGGGGGCGGGACACAATGAGCAGTTCTTC,CASSHRQGAGHNEQFF
18,TRBV12-3/TRBV12-4,TRBD2,few,TRBJ2-3,TGTGCCAGCAGCCGGGGGGGGGTACTAGCGACTAGCACAGATACGCAGTATTTT,CASSRGGVLATSTDTQYF
13,TRBV12-3/TRBV12-4,-,many,TRBJ1-1,TGTGCCAGCAGTTCTCTCGGGGGAACTGAAGCTTTCTTT,CASSSLGGTEAFF
14,TRBV19,-,-,TRBJ2-5,TGTGCCAGTAGTCAAGGACTTAGGCAAGAGACCCAGTACTTC,CASSQGLRQETQYF
15,TRBV6-1,-,-,TRBJ1-2,TGTGCCAGCAGTGGAGACAGAGAACCTAACTATGGCTACACCTTC,CASSGDREPNYGYTF
17,TRBV5-1,-,-,TRBJ2-7,TGCGCCAGCAGCACGGGGTCGACTAGTGCTTTAACCTACGAGCAGTACTTC,CASSTGSTSALTYEQYF
17,TRBV5-1,-,many,TRBJ2-2,TGCGCCAGCAGCTTGGAGGTGAAGGCAGGGAACACCGGGGAGCTGTTTTTT,CASSLEVKAGNTGELFF
12,TRBV29-1,-,-,TRBJ1-1,TGCAGCGTTGGGCCTCTTAACACTGAAGCTTTCTTT,CSVGPLNTEAFF
14,TRBV6-1,TRBD2,few,TRBJ2-3,TGTGCCAGCATGGCTAGCGGGGGATTGGATACGCAGTATTTT,CASMASGGLDTQYF
16,TRBV6-1,TRBD2,few,TRBJ2-3,TGTGCCAGCAGGCAGACTAGCGGGAGAGGGGGGGATACGCAGTATTTT,CASRQTSGRGGDTQYF
12,TRBV5-6,-,few,TRBJ2-1,TGTGCCAGCAGCTTGCCCACGGGTGAGCAGTTCTTC,CASSLPTGEQFF
18,TRBV3-1,TRBD2,few,TRBJ2-3,TGTGCCAGCAGCCAAGGGACTAGCGGGGGCACGAGCACAGATACGCAGTATTTT,CASSQGTSGGTSTDTQYF
15,TRBV7-9,TRBD1,few,TRBJ2-7,TGTGCCAGCAGCTCGAAGCGGACAGGGGTAAGCGAGCAGTACTTC,CASSSKRTGVSEQYF
12,TRBV12-3/TRBV12-4,-,few,TRBJ1-1,TGTGCCAGCAGGTGGGGCCCCGGCGGAGCTTTCTTT,CASRWGPGGAFF
17,TRBV12-3/TRBV12-4,-,few,TRBJ1-2,TGTGCCAGCAGTTTAAGCTCAGTGGCAGGGTCTAACTATGGCTACACCTTC,CASSLSSVAGSNYGYTF
13,TRBV12-3/TRBV12-4,-,few,TRBJ1-6,TGTGCCAGCAGAGTGGGAGATGATGCACCCCTCCACTTT,CASRVGDDAPLHF
16,TRBV7-9,TRBD2,few,TRBJ2-3,TGTGCCAGCAGCTTATTCCTAGCGGGGGGAACAGATACGCAGTATTTT,CASSLFLAGGTDTQYF
12,TRBV7-8,-,-,TRBJ2-6,TGTGCCAGCAGCTTGCTCAGGGACGTCCTGACTTTC,CASSLLRDVLTF
18,TRBV3-1,TRBD1,-,TRBJ2-2,TGTGCCATCTGCCCAAGCCCCGGGACAGGCTATTTCACCGGGGAGCTGTTTTTT,CAICPSPGTGYFTGELFF
15,TRBV12-3/TRBV12-4,TRBD2,many,TRBJ2-5,TGTGCCAGCAGCTGGACTAGCGGGGGGGGAGAGACCCAGTACTTC,CASSWTSGGGETQYF
15,TRBV29-1,-,few,TRBJ2-5,TGCAGCGTTGAGTTTGTGGGGGCAGTTCAAGAGACCCAGTACTTC,CSVEFVGAVQETQYF
15,TRBV21-1,-,-,TRBJ2-1,TGTGCCAGCAGCAAAGAGGCAGGGAGCTACAATGAGCAGTTCTTC,CASSKEAGSYNEQFF
12,TRBV20-1,-,-,TRBJ2-3,TGCAGTGTCCCGGGAAGGACAGATACGCAGTATTTT,CSVPGRTDTQYF
14,TRBV5-1,-,-,TRBJ2-2,TGCGCCAGCAGCCCCATTGACGGAACCGGGGAGCTGTTTTTT,CASSPIDGTGELFF
19,TRBV7-8,TRBD2,-,TRBJ2-7,TGTGCCAGCAGCTCGCCAGCGGGGGGACCAGGGTCACTCTCCTACGAGCAGTACTTC,CASSSPAGGPGSLSYEQYF
12,TRBV12-3/TRBV12-4,-,-,TRBJ2-4,TGTGCCAGCAGTTCAGGCAGGGCGAAAGGGTACTTC,CASSSGRAKGYF
16,TRBV6-1,-,-,TRBJ1-1,TGTGCCAGCAGGTTCTGGGGGGAGGGCAGGAACACTGAAGCTTTCTTT,CASRFWGEGRNTEAFF
14,TRBV10-3,TRBD1,few,TRBJ2-5,TGTGCCATCAGTGGGACAGGGGAGAAAGAGACCCAGTACTTC,CAISGTGEKETQYF
14,TRBV20-1,TRBD1,-,TRBJ2-2,TGCAGTGCTAGAGGACAGGGGCGAGCCGGGGAGCTGTTTTTT,CSARGQGRAGELFF
11,TRBV25-1,-,few,TRBJ1-1,TGTGCCAGCAGTGAATTCACTGAAGCTTTCTTT,CASSEFTEAFF
16,TRBV12-3/TRBV12-4,-,-,TRBJ2-2,TGTGCCAGCAGCATTCGACAGAATAGAAACACCGGGGAGCTGTTTTTT,CASSIRQNRNTGELFF